A selection of T cell receptor beta chains follows, all from one sample in a study of cytomegalovirus exposure and HLA in healthy donors. The protocol was immunoSEQ multiplex PCR, while the TCRdb copy is restricted to in-frame clones and leaves out a portion. This repertoire shows about 87,000 clones, 75% to 80% found once; its top ten account for roughly 3.8%. Sequenced: PBMCs. Every receptor here comes from a woman aged 40 to 50 in good health and CMV-seronegative. Each CDR3 is given with its conserved first and last residue. Each record gives: clone size, D gene, V gene, J gene, CDR3 protein, CDR3 DNA. A D gene is named only where the DNA matches it firmly. Clone size is shown for a subset of rows, as once, few, many or a class of expanded clone.

>NA|NA|TRBV25-1|TRBJ2-7
CASSRETGPYEQYF
TGTGCCAGCAGTAGAGAAACAGGACCCTACGAGCAGTACTTC
>NA|TRBD1|TRBV9|TRBJ1-2
CASSDSWGQGFYTF
TGTGCCAGCAGCGATTCGTGGGGACAGGGTTTCTACACCTTC
>NA|NA|TRBV14|TRBJ1-2
CASSPGAYGYTF
TGTGCCAGCAGCCCTGGGGCCTATGGCTACACCTTC
>NA|NA|TRBV27|TRBJ2-7
CASGRQGNYEQYF
TGTGCCAGCGGTAGGCAGGGAAACTACGAGCAGTACTTC
>once|NA|TRBV7-9|TRBJ1-6
CASSPRTVPLHF
TGTGCCAGCAGCCCCAGGACAGTCCCCCTCCACTTT
>NA|TRBD1|TRBV14|TRBJ1-5
CASSQVLGADRGFNQPQHF
TGTGCCAGCAGCCAAGTTCTTGGGGCCGACAGGGGGTTCAATCAGCCCCAGCATTTT
>NA|NA|TRBV7-2|TRBJ2-7
CASSQLYYEQYF
TGTGCCAGCAGCCAACTATACTACGAGCAGTACTTC
>few|TRBD1|TRBV5-6|TRBJ2-7
CASSSRQGYYEQYF
TGTGCCAGCAGCTCCCGACAGGGATACTACGAGCAGTACTTC
>NA|NA|TRBV29-1|TRBJ1-1
CSAYQDSEAFF
TGCAGCGCTTATCAGGACTCTGAAGCTTTCTTT
>NA|TRBD2|TRBV6-5|TRBJ2-1
CASTTGTSGVNEQFF
TGTGCCAGCACCACCGGGACTAGCGGGGTCAATGAGCAGTTCTTC
>NA|TRBD1|TRBV6-1|TRBJ2-7
CASSEWGQGSYEQYF
TGTGCCAGCAGTGAATGGGGACAGGGTTCCTACGAGCAGTACTTC
>NA|NA|TRBV7-9|TRBJ2-3
CASSLDLDTQYF
TGTGCCAGCAGCTTAGATCTGGATACGCAGTATTTT
>few|NA|TRBV5-6|TRBJ1-1
CASSLAKGQGVRNTEAFF
TGTGCCAGCAGCTTGGCCAAGGGGCAGGGTGTGAGGAACACTGAAGCTTTCTTT
>NA|TRBD1|TRBV9|TRBJ2-5
CASSKGDRGAETQYF
TGTGCCAGCAGTAAGGGGGACAGGGGGGCAGAGACCCAGTACTTC
>once|TRBD1|TRBV27|TRBJ2-3
CASSLGTGGLDTQYF
TGTGCCAGCAGTTTAGGGACAGGGGGCCTAGATACGCAGTATTTT
>NA|NA|TRBV7-6|TRBJ2-7
CARTGPSSYEQYF
TGTGCCAGAACAGGGCCTAGCTCCTACGAGCAGTACTTC